The T cell receptor (beta chain) under discussion was sequenced for a study of CD4 T cells in relation to SARS-CoV-2 and coronaviruses. As for the study in general: After roughly ten days of antigen culture, PBMC TCR beta CDR3s were sequenced. Study-wide findings and caveats: Crossreactivity was assessed only for spike protein, not other viral proteins.

Trimming at V came to 3 bases and at J to 6 bases, leaving 5 bases not matched to a gene. Germline V gives CDR1 MRHNA, CDR2 SNTAGT. The CDR3 has 15 residues. A word on this clone: Antigen: not known.

Unexposed donor CD4+ T cells date from about 2011-2018, before the COVID-19 pandemic. The cells were cultured for under twelve days before CD4+ T cells were isolated. Cells permitting, SARS-CoV-2 S/N and four cold-coronavirus spikes were tested on unexposed-donor CD4+ T cells. Sequencing used immunoSEQ multiplex PCR; TCRdb keeps in-frame clones, though not all of them. The table includes about 21,000 clones, 76% detected once. This sequence joins TRBV6-4 and TRBJ2-1; 10 bases fit TRBD2. This clonotype was obtained from a human donor in good health. The specimen was CD4+ T cells from PBMCs, cultured in vitro. In DNA, the CDR3 is TGTGCCAGCAGTGAAGCTAGCGGGAGCTCCAATGAGCAGTTCTTC. Translation gives CASSEASGSSNEQFF.